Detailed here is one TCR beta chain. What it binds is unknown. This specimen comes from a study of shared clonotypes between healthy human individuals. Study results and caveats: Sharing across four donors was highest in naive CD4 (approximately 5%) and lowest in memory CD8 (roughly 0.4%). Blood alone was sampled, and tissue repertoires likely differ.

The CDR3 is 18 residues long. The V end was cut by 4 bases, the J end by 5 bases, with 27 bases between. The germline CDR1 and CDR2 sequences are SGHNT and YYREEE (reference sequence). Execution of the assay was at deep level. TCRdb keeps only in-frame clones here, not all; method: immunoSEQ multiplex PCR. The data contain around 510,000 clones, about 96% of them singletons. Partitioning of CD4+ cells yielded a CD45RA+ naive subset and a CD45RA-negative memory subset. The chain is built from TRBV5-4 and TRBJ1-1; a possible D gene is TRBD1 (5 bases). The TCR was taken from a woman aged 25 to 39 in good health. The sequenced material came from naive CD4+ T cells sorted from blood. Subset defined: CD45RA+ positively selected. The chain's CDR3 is CASSPYGGRVSSRTEAFF. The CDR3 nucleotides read TGTGCCAGCAGCCCCTACGGGGGAAGGGTTTCGAGTCGTACTGAAGCTTTCTTT.